This T cell receptor beta chain was recovered during a study of T cells in Graves' hyperthyroidism and ophthalmopathy (dated by TCRdb to the late 2010s). In the study overall: To identify distinguishing TCR V-J signatures, a discovery cohort of 100 or so patients was used, comprising 43 with Graves' ophthalmopathy and 55 to 65 with stable Graves' hyperthyroidism. Prospective prediction of ophthalmopathy was tested in an independent validation cohort consisting of fewer than 20 hyperthyroidism patients and 15 to 17 patients who later progressed to ophthalmopathy. The roughly 99 discovery patients were divided at random into training and test sets in a 7:3 ratio. In addition, the study compared T-cell repertoires in thyroid tissue and in blood from several Graves' hyperthyroidism patients. Once sampling was done, hyperthyroidism patients were given methimazole at a starting dose of 30 mg daily, whereas ophthalmopathy patients were given high-dose intravenous methylprednisolone. The paper describes TCR Vbeta CDR3 sequencing of about 140 peripheral blood samples, made up of under 50 ophthalmopathy patients, around 78 hyperthyroidism patients and 17 progressor patients. Here is what the overall study found, with its caveats: In cross-validation, a model built on a 13 V-J signature told ophthalmopathy apart from stable hyperthyroidism with approximately 91% sensitivity and about 81% specificity, and in testing the same model reached 80%/75%. Most expanded thyroid clonotypes (frequency above 0.001) were also detected in blood, suggesting blood repertoires may reflect thyroid immune responses. Sample size was not statistically predetermined, and blinding of investigators to group allocation was not performed. During validation, the model predicted progression to ophthalmopathy a median of roughly 7.1 months ahead of onset, with 70.59% sensitivity and more than 72% specificity.

This clonotype was seen only a few times. Its antigen remains unidentified. Base qualities are not recorded, but no much larger clone differs from it by a single base. Graves' hyperthyroidism was defined as stable when no progression to ophthalmopathy occurred over 18 months of follow-up. Hyperthyroidism patients were newly diagnosed, had a disease duration of under 2 months, and were aged 18 to 65 years. Any patient with an uncontrolled infection, another autoimmune disease, pregnancy or lactation was excluded. Clinical symptoms, serum thyroxine and TRAb, thyroid ultrasound, and orbital computed tomography formed the basis for the diagnoses. Trizol reagent was used to extract total RNA, and RNA quality was then checked on an Agilent 2100 Bioanalyzer. Amplification of TCR beta CDR3 regions was carried out from RNA transcripts. For the first round of RT-PCR on the TCR CDR3, the HTBI primer set was used together with the Qiagen OneStep RT-PCR kit. The libraries were constructed in a second round of multiplex PCR and then size-selected and purified. Paired-end sequencing of the libraries was performed with 100 bp reads on an Illumina HiSeq2000. As for how the authors treated the data: Raw data were processed with SOAPnuke, discarding reads with adapters, uncalled bases, mean Phred below 15, or no exact constant-primer or identifier match. High-quality paired reads were merged using COPE v1.2.5, and each unique nucleotide sequence was defined as a clonotype. Clonotypes were aligned to IMGT TRBV, TRBD and TRBJ reference segments using MiTCR v1.1. Only V-J combinations with frequency above 0.0001, covering approximately 99% of repertoires, were analysed. A TCS score was defined as the ratio between F50 (clonal expansion) and ExV (chaos), using BLOSUM62-based TCRdist between CDR3 peptides within each V-J. Welch's t-statistics and random forest reduced roughly 500 V-J features to 13, which were used in a naive Bayes classifier (R e1071). TCRdb handled the public reads itself, with Q25 trimming in fastp and clone calling in MiXCR, and kept productive beta chains. Identical CDR3 protein sequences are pooled into one entry, listed with their most common genes and DNA. The V and J calls, along with clone size, are taken from TCRdb and not from the paper's own processing. The sample includes about 560,000 distinct CDR3 sequences, with about 43% observed a single time. Clones ranked in the top ten supply 8% to 8.5% of the sample.

Spanning cysteine to phenylalanine, the CDR3 consists of 14 amino acids. The read is trimmed to its CDR3 DNA, 42 bases read in frame from base 1. Trimming removed 1 base from V and 7 bases from J, leaving 9 bases between the germline ends. Per the germline V gene, KGHDR is the CDR1 and SFDVKD is the CDR2. Sequenced material: peripheral blood or thyroid tissue (not recorded which). The TCR comes from a woman in her late teens or twenties with Graves' hyperthyroidism. Donor details come from another sample of the same person, matched by shared clones. Here the chain combines TRBV24-1 and TRBJ2-2; D gene: possibly TRBD1, on 5 matching bases. For the CDR3, the sequence is CATSDFDRGGELFF. The bases are TGTGCCACCAGTGATTTTGACAGAGGCGGGGAGCTGTTTTTT.